What follows are 31 T cell receptor beta chains derived from one specimen sequenced in a study of identical twins. MiXCR, run by TCRdb on the 5' RACE reads, gives a single entry per CDR3 protein. The profile shows a few hundred thousand distinct CDR3 sequences, approximately 16% of them singletons. The data were also submitted as part of a second study, on yellow fever vaccine responses in identical twins.

The sequencing sample was made of CD4+ T cells sorted from blood. All receptors come from a woman aged 18-35 years in good health.

The gene calls are TRBV29-1 and TRBJ1-2; weak D call: TRBD1 (5 bases). The V end was cut by 6 bases, the J end by 0 bases, with 11 bases between. The germline V gene encodes CDR1 SQVTM and CDR2 ANQGSEA. The CDR3 loop spans 13 amino acids. Written as DNA, the CDR3 is TGCAGCGTCATCAGGGAAGCTAACTATGGCTACACCTTC. Its protein product is CSVIREANYGYTF.

In this sample, this clonotype turned up a few times. This rearrangement joins TRBV12-3 or TRBV12-4 to TRBJ2-2; 12 bases agree with TRBD2. J lost 4 bases, V lost 4 bases, and 7 bases had no gene match. The CDR3 is 17 amino acids. CDR3 sequence: CASSYPSGGGPTGELFF. CDR3 in DNA: TGTGCCAGCAGTTACCCTAGCGGGGGGGGCCCCACCGGGGAGCTGTTTTTT.

This chain joins TRBV24-1 and TRBJ2-1; perhaps TRBD1 as D (5 bases). V shed 3 bases and J shed 6 bases, with 17 bases lying between them. The CDR3 totals 16 residues. Germline CDR1 KGHDR, CDR2 SFDVKD. The CDR3, as DNA: TGTGCCACCAGTGATCTGCAGGCGGCAGGGCGCAATGAGCAGTTCTTC. Translation: CATSDLQAAGRNEQFF.

This clonotype was seen a handful of times. The V and J genes are TRBV2 and TRBJ2-7; TRBD1 aligns across 9 bases. This CDR3 comprises 15 residues. Germline assignment: CDR1 SNHLY and CDR2 FYNNEI. The trim removed 5 bases at V and 4 bases at J, leaving 9 bases unmatched. CDR3 sequence reads: CASSTPLDRGYEQYV. In DNA, the CDR3 is TGTGCCAGCAGTACCCCCCTCGACAGGGGGTACGAGCAGTACGTC.

This sequence joins TRBV5-1 and TRBJ1-1; a possible D gene is TRBD1 (6 bases). CDR1 and CDR2 (germline): SGHRS, YFSETQ. The CDR3 runs to 14 residues. Trimming shortened V by 1 base and J by 1 base, and 8 bases separated the two germline ends. The CDR3 loop reads CASSLSGENTEAFF. In DNA, the CDR3 is TGCGCCAGCAGCTTGTCAGGGGAGAACACTGAAGCTTTCTTT.

This clonotype was counted a few times. The CDR3 reads CASRGLAVSRNIQYF. The CDR3 DNA is TGTGCCAGCCGAGGACTAGCGGTGTCAAGGAACATTCAGTACTTC. The chain recombines TRBV25-1 with TRBJ2-4, with 10 positions matching TRBD2. V gave up 8 bases and J gave up 7 bases; unmatched junction bases: 11. CDR1 is MGHDK and CDR2 is SYGVNS in the germline V gene. The CDR3 spans 15 residues.

This clonotype was seen only a few times. The chain employs TRBV5-1 and TRBJ1-1, with D possibly being TRBD1 (5 bases). Between the trimmed V and J ends, which lost 2 bases and 2 bases, there was a span of 22 bases. The CDR3 length is 18 residues. In germline, CDR1 is SGHRS, CDR2 YFSETQ. CDR3 DNA sequence: TGCGCCAGCAGCTTCGGTTGGGACCTTAAAACCTCTAACACTGAAGCTTTCTTT. Amino acids: CASSFGWDLKTSNTEAFF.

The chain couples TRBV7-7 to TRBJ1-1; no clear D. Per the germline V gene, CDR1 is SSHAT and CDR2 is FNYEAQ (reference sequence). The ends were cut back, 3 bases at V and 2 bases at J, with 7 bases in the middle. This CDR3 has 13 amino acids. The CDR3 here is CASSLDFNTEAFF. In DNA form, the CDR3 reads TGTGCCAGCAGCTTGGACTTTAACACTGAAGCTTTCTTT.

This clonotype was counted many times. The V and J genes are TRBV4-2 and TRBJ2-2; D unresolved. Trimming took 0 bases from V and 9 from J, leaving 8 bases between them. Germline V gives CDR1 LGHNA, CDR2 YNFKEQ. The CDR3 is 13 amino acids. The CDR3: CASSQDRHRELFF. The DNA of the CDR3 is TGTGCCAGCAGCCAAGACAGGCACCGGGAGCTGTTTTTT.

The chain recombines TRBV5-1 with TRBJ2-2; D uncertain. Germline-derived CDR1 and CDR2 are SGHRS and YFSETQ. The CDR3 is 14 residues long. V gave up 3 bases and J gave up 3 bases, with 9 bases separating them. CDR3 in amino acids: CASSSDVDTGELFF. The CDR3 DNA follows: TGCGCCAGCAGCTCGGACGTGGACACCGGGGAGCTGTTTTTT. The full variable domain, completed using reference TRBV5-1 and TRBJ2-2, is KAGVTQTPRYLIKTRGQQVTLSCSPISGHRSVSWYQQTPGQGLQFLFEYFSETQRNKGNFPGRFSGRQFSNSRSEMNVSTLELGDSALYLCASSSDVDTGELFFGEGSRLTVL.

The chain is built from TRBV12-3 or TRBV12-4 and TRBJ2-1, with 7 bases that match TRBD2. With V trimmed by 3 bases and J by 3 bases, 11 bases remained unmatched. The CDR3 has 17 residues. The chain's CDR3 is CASSLEPILADYNEQFF. The DNA for the CDR3 is TGTGCCAGCAGTTTGGAGCCGATTCTAGCGGACTACAATGAGCAGTTCTTC.

This clonotype has only a few counts. The rearrangement links TRBV6-2 or TRBV6-3 to TRBJ2-2; maybe TRBD2 (5 bases). The germline V and J ends were trimmed by 0 bases and 4 bases, with 12 bases remaining between them. Germline assignment: CDR1 MNHEY and CDR2 SVGEGT. CDR3 length: 16 amino acids. As DNA, the CDR3 is TGTGCCAGCAGTTACTCGACCCCGGGGTCCACCGGGGAGCTGTTTTTT. It yields the protein CASSYSTPGSTGELFF.

This clonotype turned up a few times. The chain has TRBV12-3 or TRBV12-4 and TRBJ2-5; D gene ambiguous. The CDR3 is 13 amino acids. V was clipped by 5 bases and J by 2 bases, with 9 bases between them. The CDR3 sequence: CASSTAIQETQYF. CDR3 in DNA: TGTGCCAGCAGTACGGCAATACAAGAGACCCAGTACTTC.

The chain employs TRBV7-9 and TRBJ1-2, with 7 positions matching TRBD1. V was pared by 1 base and J by 4 bases, with 6 bases of the junction left unmatched. The length of the CDR3 is 15 residues. Germline values: CDR1 SEHNR, CDR2 FQNEAQ (reference sequence). For the CDR3, the DNA is TGTGCCAGCAGCTTAGATATGGGACAGCCCTATGGCTACACCTTC. Amino acids: CASSLDMGQPYGYTF.

This clonotype was recorded a few times. This chain links TRBV4-1 with TRBJ2-1; D call uncertain. V dropped 5 bases and J dropped 1 base, with 6 bases sitting between them. CDR1 and CDR2 (germline): MGHRA, YSYEKL. The CDR3 has 13 residues. For the CDR3, the DNA is TGCGCCAGCAGCGGGCAGTCCTACAATGAGCAGTTCTTC. Its protein is CASSGQSYNEQFF.

This clonotype appeared a few times. The chain employs TRBV28 and TRBJ1-3; D may be TRBD1 (5 bases). The germline CDR1 and CDR2 sequences are MDHEN and SYDVKM. CDR3 length: 15 residues. Trimming removed 7 bases from V and 1 base from J, with 14 bases in between. CDR3: CASTRTQGSGNTIYF. The CDR3 DNA follows: TGTGCCAGCACCCGAACCCAGGGATCTGGAAACACCATATATTTT. Full variable domain (rest looked up from reference TRBV28 and TRBJ1-3): DVKVTQSSRYLVKRTGEKVFLECVQDMDHENMFWYRQDPGLGLRLIYFSYDVKMKEKGDIPEGYSVSREKKERFSLILESASTNQTSMYLCASTRTQGSGNTIYFGEGSWLTVV.

V gene TRBV7-2 combines with J gene TRBJ1-5; 7 nucleotides align to TRBD1. There are 14 residues in the CDR3. The V and J ends lost 3 bases and 7 bases, in that order; junction bases with no gene match: 6. Germline V lookup: CDR1 SGHTA, CDR2 FQGNSA. CDR3 sequence reads: CASSFLTGQQPQHF. The CDR3 nucleotides read TGTGCCAGCAGCTTTTTGACAGGGCAACAGCCCCAGCATTTT.

J is TRBJ2-3 and V is TRBV5-1; no reliable D call. The CDR3 extends over 15 amino acids. The germline gives CDR1 SGHRS, CDR2 YFSETQ. The V end lost 2 bases, the J end lost 0 bases, and 10 bases lay between the germline ends. In DNA, the CDR3 is TGCGCCAGCAGCTTTAAAACTACCAGCACAGATACGCAGTATTTT. Protein product: CASSFKTTSTDTQYF.

This chain joins TRBV5-1 and TRBJ2-1; D may be TRBD1 (5 bases). In germline, CDR1 is SGHRS, CDR2 YFSETQ. V lost 2 bases to trimming and J lost 0 bases, with 12 bases between them. The CDR3 sequence is 16 residues long. DNA of the CDR3: TGCGCCAGCAGCTTAACGCAGGGTAGCTCCTACAATGAGCAGTTCTTC. It is translated as CASSLTQGSSYNEQFF.

This clonotype appeared a few times. The V gene is TRBV5-6, the J gene TRBJ2-3; 7 bases map to TRBD2. Germline CDR1 SGHDT, CDR2 YYEEEE. The CDR3 sequence is 17 residues long. The V gene end was trimmed by 3 bases and the J gene end by 6 bases; junction bases not matched to a gene: 16. For the CDR3, the DNA is TGTGCCAGCAGCTCGAGACGTTCTAGCGGCGAATTGGATACGCAGTATTTT. Translating gives CASSSRRSSGELDTQYF.

CDR3 loop: CASSHRTSGYTDTQYF. CDR3 sequence (DNA): TGTGCCAGCAGCCACCGGACTAGCGGATACACAGATACGCAGTATTTT. The gene calls are TRBV3-1 and TRBJ2-3, with 10 bases aligning to TRBD2. Germline loops: CDR1 LGHDT, CDR2 YNNKEL (reference sequence). This CDR3 contains 16 residues. V gave up 3 bases and J gave up 2 bases; unmatched junction bases: 5.

This clonotype was detected only a few times. The rearrangement links TRBV24-1 to TRBJ2-1; 7 bases are a match to TRBD1. The V segment lost 3 bases and the J segment 2 bases; nucleotides outside the gene matches: 6. CDR1 and CDR2 from the germline V gene are KGHDR and SFDVKD. The CDR3 totals 16 residues. CDR3 residues: CATSDPPGTAYNEQFF. In nucleotides, the CDR3 is TGTGCCACCAGTGATCCCCCCGGGACAGCCTACAATGAGCAGTTCTTC.

This rearrangement joins TRBV7-9 to TRBJ2-7, with TRBD2 identical over 11 bases. V shed 4 bases and J 0 bases; nucleotides not matched to a gene: 5. From germline, CDR1 is SEHNR and CDR2 FQNEAQ (reference sequence). CDR3 length: 16 residues. The CDR3 DNA is TGTGCCAGCAGCTCATATAGCGGGAGGGACTCCTACGAGCAGTACTTC. It encodes CASSSYSGRDSYEQYF.

This clonotype was seen a handful of times. CDR3 residues: CASSPRWDTQYF. CDR3 nucleotide sequence: TGTGCCAGCAGTCCGCGGTGGGATACGCAGTATTTT. The chain combines TRBV12-3 or TRBV12-4 with TRBJ2-3; D uncertain. This CDR3 is 12 amino acids long. Trimming shortened V by 5 bases and J by 6 bases, and 9 bases separated the two germline ends.

Only a few counts were recorded for this clonotype. The rearrangement uses TRBV20-1 and TRBJ2-7; 8 bases align to TRBD1. CDR1 and CDR2 (germline): DFQATT, SNEGSKA (reference sequence). This CDR3 has 14 amino acids. V lost 3 bases to trimming and J lost 3 bases; unmatched junction nucleotides: 7. This CDR3 reads CSASQGARNYEQYV. The CDR3 DNA sequence: TGCAGTGCTAGTCAGGGGGCCCGAAACTACGAGCAGTACGTC.

This clonotype has a handful of counts. V and J are TRBV12-3 or TRBV12-4 and TRBJ2-5; 9 bases line up with TRBD2. CDR3 size: 16 residues. V was pared by 5 bases and J by 9 bases, with 16 bases of the junction left unmatched. CDR3 DNA sequence: TGTGCCAGCAGTCCCTTCTACGGGACTAGCTTTTTGGCCCAGTACTTC. This codes for CASSPFYGTSFLAQYF.

This clonotype was observed a few times. The chain uses TRBV5-1 and TRBJ2-1; 14 nucleotides agree with TRBD2. The ends lost 0 bases at V and 10 bases at J; junction bases unmatched: 6. CDR3 length: 16 amino acids. CDR1 and CDR2 (germline): SGHRS, YFSETQ. In DNA form, the CDR3 reads TGCGCCAGCAGCTTGGAGGGACTAGCGGGAGATAGGGAGCAGTTCTTC. This sequence encodes CASSLEGLAGDREQFF.

The chain couples TRBV11-2 to TRBJ2-1, with 15 positions matching TRBD2. V gave up 0 bases and J gave up 7 bases; unmatched junction bases: 4. The CDR3 has 17 residues. In germline, CDR1 is SGHAT, CDR2 FQNNGV. In DNA form, the CDR3 reads TGTGCCAGCAGCTTAGACCGGACTAGCGGGAGGGTTAATGAGCAGTTCTTC. It is translated as CASSLDRTSGRVNEQFF.

The rearrangement joins TRBV6-1 to TRBJ2-2, with 12 bases aligning to TRBD2. The CDR3 runs 16 residues. V was pared by 6 bases and J by 4 bases, with 6 bases of the junction left unmatched. The V gene's germline CDR1 is MNHNS and CDR2 SASEGT. The CDR3 loop is CASSKLAGGPTGELFF. The CDR3 nucleotides are TGTGCCAGCAGCAAACTAGCGGGAGGCCCCACCGGGGAGCTGTTTTTT.

The sample holds a few counts of this clonotype. J is TRBJ2-7 and V is TRBV6-2 or TRBV6-3, with D unresolved. Germline values: CDR1 MNHEY, CDR2 SVGEGT. V shed 7 bases and J shed 3 bases, with 13 bases lying between them. The CDR3 runs to 13 residues. The CDR3 DNA reads TGTGCCAGCACCCCTACGCCCTACTACGAGCAGTACTTC. Amino acids: CASTPTPYYEQYF.

The table lists this clonotype with a few counts. This chain links TRBV5-1 with TRBJ1-1, with a tentative D call TRBD1 (5 bases). Germline lookup yields CDR1 SGHRS and CDR2 YFSETQ. The CDR3 totals 14 residues. V lost 4 bases, J lost 9 bases, and 19 bases lay in between. The CDR3 bases are TGCGCCAGCAGCCCCTTTGATGGGGCTGGGCAAGCTTTCTTT. Its translation is CASSPFDGAGQAFF.